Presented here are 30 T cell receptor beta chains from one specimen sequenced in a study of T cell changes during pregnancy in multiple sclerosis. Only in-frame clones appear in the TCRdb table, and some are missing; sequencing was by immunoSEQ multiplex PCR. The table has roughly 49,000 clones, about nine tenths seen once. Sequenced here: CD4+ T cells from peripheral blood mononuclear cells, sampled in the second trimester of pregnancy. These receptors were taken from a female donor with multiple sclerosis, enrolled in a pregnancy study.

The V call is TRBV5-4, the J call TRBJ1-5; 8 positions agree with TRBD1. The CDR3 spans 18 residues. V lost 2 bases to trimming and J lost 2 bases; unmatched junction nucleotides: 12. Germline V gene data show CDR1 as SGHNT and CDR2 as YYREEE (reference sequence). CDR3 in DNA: TGTGCCAGCAGCTTAAGGACAGGGCGACCCCATGGCAATCAGCCCCAGCATTTT. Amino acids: CASSLRTGRPHGNQPQHF.

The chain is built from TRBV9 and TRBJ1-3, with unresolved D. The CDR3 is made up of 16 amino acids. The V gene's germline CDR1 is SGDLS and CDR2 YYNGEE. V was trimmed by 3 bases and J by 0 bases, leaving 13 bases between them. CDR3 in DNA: TGTGCCAGCAGCGCACTAGATAGCTTCTCTGGAAACACCATATATTTT. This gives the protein CASSALDSFSGNTIYF.

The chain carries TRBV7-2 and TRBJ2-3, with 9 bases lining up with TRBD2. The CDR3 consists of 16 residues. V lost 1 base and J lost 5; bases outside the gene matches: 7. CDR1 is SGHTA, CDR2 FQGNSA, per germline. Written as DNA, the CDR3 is TGTGCCAGCAGCTTAGTGGCGGGGGGGCTTCTAGATACGCAGTATTTT. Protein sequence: CASSLVAGGLLDTQYF.

CDR3 loop: CASSLTREGDYGYTF. CDR3 nucleotide sequence: TGTGCCAGCAGCTTAACGCGGGAGGGGGACTATGGCTACACCTTC. The V gene is TRBV7-3, the J gene TRBJ1-2; the D gene is possibly TRBD1 (6 bases). V was cut by 0 bases and J by 3 bases, with 11 bases left in between. Germline CDR1 is SGHTA and CDR2 is FQGTGA. The CDR3 contains 15 residues. The full variable domain, its missing parts supplied by reference TRBV7-3 and TRBJ1-2, is GAGVSQTPSNKVTEKGKYVELRCDPISGHTALYWYRQSLGQGPEFLIYFQGTGAADDSGLPNDRFFAVRPEGSVSTLKIQRTERGDSAVYLCASSLTREGDYGYTFGSGTRLTVV.

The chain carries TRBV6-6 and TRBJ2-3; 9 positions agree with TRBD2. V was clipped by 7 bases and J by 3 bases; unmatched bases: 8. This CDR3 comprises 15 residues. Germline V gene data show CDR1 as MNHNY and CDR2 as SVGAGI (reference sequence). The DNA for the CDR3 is TGTGCCAGCAAAATAGCGGGGGAATTTACAGATACGCAGTATTTT. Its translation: CASKIAGEFTDTQYF.

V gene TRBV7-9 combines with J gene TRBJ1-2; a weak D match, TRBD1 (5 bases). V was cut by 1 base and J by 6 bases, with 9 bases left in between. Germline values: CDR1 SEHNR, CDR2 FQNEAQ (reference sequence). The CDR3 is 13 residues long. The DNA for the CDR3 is TGTGCCAGCAGCTTAGGGCAGGGTAATGGCTACACCTTC. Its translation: CASSLGQGNGYTF.

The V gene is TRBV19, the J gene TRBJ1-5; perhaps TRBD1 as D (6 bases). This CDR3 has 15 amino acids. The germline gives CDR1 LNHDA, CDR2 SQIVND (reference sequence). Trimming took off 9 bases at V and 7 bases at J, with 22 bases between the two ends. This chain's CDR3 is CASGIIQGTGQPQHF. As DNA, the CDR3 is TGTGCCAGCGGGATTATACAGGGAACAGGACAGCCCCAGCATTTT.

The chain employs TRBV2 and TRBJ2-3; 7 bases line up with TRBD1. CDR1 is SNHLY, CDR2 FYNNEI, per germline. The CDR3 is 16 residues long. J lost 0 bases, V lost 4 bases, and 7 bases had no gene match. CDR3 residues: CASSGATGSSTDTQYF. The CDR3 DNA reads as TGTGCCAGCAGTGGGGCGACAGGGAGTAGCACAGATACGCAGTATTTT.

DNA for the CDR3: TGTGCCAGTAGTCACCGAAGGACAGATGGCTACACCTTC. Protein sequence: CASSHRRTDGYTF. The chain links TRBV19 to TRBJ1-2, with D maybe TRBD1 (6 bases). Trimming left V 5 bases short and J 6 bases short, with 13 bases between. The germline CDR1 and CDR2 sequences are LNHDA and SQIVND (reference sequence). The CDR3 has 13 residues. The full variable domain, rest sourced from reference TRBV19 and TRBJ1-2, is DGGITQSPKYLFRKEGQNVTLSCEQNLNHDAMYWYRQDPGQGLRLIYYSQIVNDFQKGDIAEGYSVSREKKESFPLTVTSAQKNPTAFYLCASSHRRTDGYTFGSGTRLTVV.

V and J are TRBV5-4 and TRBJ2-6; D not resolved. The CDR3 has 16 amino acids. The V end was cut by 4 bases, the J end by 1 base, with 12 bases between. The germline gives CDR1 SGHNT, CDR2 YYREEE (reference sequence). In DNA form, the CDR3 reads TGTGCCAGCAGCGTCTTAAGTCGGTCTGGGGCCAACGTCCTGACTTTC. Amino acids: CASSVLSRSGANVLTF.

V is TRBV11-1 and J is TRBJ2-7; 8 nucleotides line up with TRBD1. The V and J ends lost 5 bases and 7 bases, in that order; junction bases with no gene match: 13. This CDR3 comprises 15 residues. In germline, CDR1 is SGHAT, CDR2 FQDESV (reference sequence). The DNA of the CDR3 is TGTGCCAGCAGCCTTCTAACTCAGGGGGCGGGGGAGCAGTACTTC. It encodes CASSLLTQGAGEQYF. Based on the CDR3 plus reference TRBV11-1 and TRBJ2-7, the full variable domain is EAEVAQSPRYKITEKSQAVAFWCDPISGHATLYWYRQILGQGPELLVQFQDESVVDDSQLPKDRFSAERLKGVDSTLKIQPAELGDSAMYLCASSLLTQGAGEQYFGPGTRLTVT.

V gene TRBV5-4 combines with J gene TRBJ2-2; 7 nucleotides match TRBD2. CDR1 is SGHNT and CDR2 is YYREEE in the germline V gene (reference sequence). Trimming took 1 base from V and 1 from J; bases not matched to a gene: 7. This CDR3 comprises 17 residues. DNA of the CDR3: TGTGCCAGCAGCTTGAGAGGGCGGGGGAAGAACACCGGGGAGCTGTTTTTT. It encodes CASSLRGRGKNTGELFF.

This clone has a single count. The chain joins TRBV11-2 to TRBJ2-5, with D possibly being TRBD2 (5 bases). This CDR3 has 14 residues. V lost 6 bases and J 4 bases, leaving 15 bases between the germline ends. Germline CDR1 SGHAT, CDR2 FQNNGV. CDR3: CASRTLGGGETQYF. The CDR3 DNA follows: TGTGCCAGCAGAACTCTAGGAGGTGGAGAGACCCAGTACTTC.

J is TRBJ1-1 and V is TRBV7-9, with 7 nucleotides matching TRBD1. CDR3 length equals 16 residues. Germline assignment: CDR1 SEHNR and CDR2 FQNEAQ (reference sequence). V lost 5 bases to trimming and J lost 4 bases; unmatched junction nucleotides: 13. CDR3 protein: CASSTLQTGWATEAFF. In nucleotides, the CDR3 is TGTGCCAGCAGCACCCTACAGACAGGGTGGGCCACTGAAGCTTTCTTT.

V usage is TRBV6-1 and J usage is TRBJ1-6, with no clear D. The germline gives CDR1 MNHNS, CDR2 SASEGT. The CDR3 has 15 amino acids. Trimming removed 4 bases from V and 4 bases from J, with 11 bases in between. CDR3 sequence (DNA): TGTGCCAGCAGTGGGGGAGGTCTTTATAATTCACCCCTCCACTTT. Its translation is CASSGGGLYNSPLHF.

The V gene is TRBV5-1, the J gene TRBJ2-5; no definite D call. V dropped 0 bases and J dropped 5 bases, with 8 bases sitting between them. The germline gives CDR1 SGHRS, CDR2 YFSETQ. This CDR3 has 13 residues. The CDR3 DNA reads TGCGCCAGCAGCTTGGGGGCTTGGGAGACCCAGTACTTC. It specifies CASSLGAWETQYF.

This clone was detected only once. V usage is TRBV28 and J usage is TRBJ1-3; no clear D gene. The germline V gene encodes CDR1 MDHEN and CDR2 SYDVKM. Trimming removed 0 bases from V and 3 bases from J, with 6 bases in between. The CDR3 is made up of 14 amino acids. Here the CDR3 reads CASSLWGGGNTIYF. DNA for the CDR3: TGTGCCAGCAGTTTATGGGGAGGTGGAAACACCATATATTTT.

Here the CDR3 reads CASSSTAQGEGGANVLTF. The CDR3, as DNA: TGTGCCAGCAGCTCTACCGCACAGGGAGAAGGTGGGGCCAACGTCCTGACTTTC. The gene calls are TRBV5-4 and TRBJ2-6; the D gene is possibly TRBD1 (6 bases). The V and J ends lost 3 bases and 3 bases respectively, with 19 bases between them. The germline V gene encodes CDR1 SGHNT and CDR2 YYREEE (reference sequence). The CDR3 spans 18 residues.

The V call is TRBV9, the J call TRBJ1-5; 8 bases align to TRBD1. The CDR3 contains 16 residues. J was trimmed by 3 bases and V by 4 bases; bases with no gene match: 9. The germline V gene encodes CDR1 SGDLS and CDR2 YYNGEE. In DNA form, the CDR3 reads TGTGCCAGCAGCCTAGGGACAGGACGAATCAATCAGCCCCAGCATTTT. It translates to CASSLGTGRINQPQHF.

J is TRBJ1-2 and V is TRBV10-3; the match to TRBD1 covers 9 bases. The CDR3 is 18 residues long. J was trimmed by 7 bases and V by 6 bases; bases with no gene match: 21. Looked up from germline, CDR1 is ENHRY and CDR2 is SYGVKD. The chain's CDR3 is CAISDPRDREDRMRGYTF. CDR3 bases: TGTGCCATCAGCGACCCCCGGGACAGGGAAGATAGGATGCGTGGCTACACCTTC.

CDR3 protein: CASKIQGAAEAFF. The CDR3 DNA sequence: TGTGCCAGCAAGATACAGGGGGCTGCTGAAGCTTTCTTT. V gene TRBV7-9 combines with J gene TRBJ1-1; 9 nucleotides align to TRBD1. The CDR3 sequence is 13 residues long. V shed 7 bases, J shed 6 bases, and the junction held 6 bases outside the gene matches. Germline V gene lookup returns CDR1 SEHNR and CDR2 FQNEAQ (reference sequence).

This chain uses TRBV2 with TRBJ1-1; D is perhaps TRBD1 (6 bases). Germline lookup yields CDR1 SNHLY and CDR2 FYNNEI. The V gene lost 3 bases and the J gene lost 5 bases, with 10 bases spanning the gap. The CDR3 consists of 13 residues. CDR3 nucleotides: TGTGCCAGCAGTGATACAGGGTTGACTGAAGCTTTCTTT. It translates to CASSDTGLTEAFF.

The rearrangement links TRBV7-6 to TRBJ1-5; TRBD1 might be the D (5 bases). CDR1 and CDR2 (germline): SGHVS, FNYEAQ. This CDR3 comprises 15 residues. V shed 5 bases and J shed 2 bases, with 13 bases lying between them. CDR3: CASSAGVVGNQPQHF. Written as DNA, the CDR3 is TGTGCCAGCAGCGCGGGGGTTGTGGGCAATCAGCCCCAGCATTTT.

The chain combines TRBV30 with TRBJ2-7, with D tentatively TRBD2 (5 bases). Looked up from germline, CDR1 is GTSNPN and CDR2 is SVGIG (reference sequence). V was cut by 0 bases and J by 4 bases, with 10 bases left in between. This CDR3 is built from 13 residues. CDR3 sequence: CAWSVGVGYEQYF. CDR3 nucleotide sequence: TGTGCCTGGAGTGTCGGGGTGGGTTACGAGCAGTACTTC. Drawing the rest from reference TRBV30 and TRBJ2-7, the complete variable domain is SQTIHQWPATLVQPVGSPLSLECTVEGTSNPNLYWYRQAAGRGLQLLFYSVGIGQISSEVPQNLSASRPQDRQFILSSKKLLLSDSGFYLCAWSVGVGYEQYFGPGTRLTVT.

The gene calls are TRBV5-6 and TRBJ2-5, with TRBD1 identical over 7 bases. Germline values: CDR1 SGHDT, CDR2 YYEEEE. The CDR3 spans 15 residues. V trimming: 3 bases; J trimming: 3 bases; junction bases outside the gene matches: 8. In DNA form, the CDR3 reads TGTGCCAGCAGCTCGGTGACAGGGATTGAAGAGACCCAGTACTTC. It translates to CASSSVTGIEETQYF.

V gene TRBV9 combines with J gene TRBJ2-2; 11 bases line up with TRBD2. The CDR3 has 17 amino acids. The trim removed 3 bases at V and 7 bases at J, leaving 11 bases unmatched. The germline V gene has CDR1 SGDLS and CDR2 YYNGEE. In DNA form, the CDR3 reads TGTGCCAGCAGCGGCCCCAGGGGTAGCGGGGGGGTCGGGGAGCTGTTTTTT. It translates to CASSGPRGSGGVGELFF.

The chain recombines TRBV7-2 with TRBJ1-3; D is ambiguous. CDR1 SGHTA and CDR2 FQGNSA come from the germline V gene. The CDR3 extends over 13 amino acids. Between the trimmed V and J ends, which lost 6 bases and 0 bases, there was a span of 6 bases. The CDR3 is CASSFNSGNTIYF. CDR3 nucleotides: TGTGCCAGCAGTTTCAACTCTGGAAACACCATATATTTT.

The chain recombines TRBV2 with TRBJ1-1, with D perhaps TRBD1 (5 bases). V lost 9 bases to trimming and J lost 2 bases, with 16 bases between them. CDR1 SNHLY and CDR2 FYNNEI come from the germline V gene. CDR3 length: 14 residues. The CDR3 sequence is CARIITGINTEAFF. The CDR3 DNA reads TGTGCCAGGATCATTACAGGTATTAACACTGAAGCTTTCTTT.

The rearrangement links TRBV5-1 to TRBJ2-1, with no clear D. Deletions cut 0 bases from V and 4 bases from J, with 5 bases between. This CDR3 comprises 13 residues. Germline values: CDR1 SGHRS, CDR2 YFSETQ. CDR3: CASSLGQYNEQFF. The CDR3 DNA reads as TGCGCCAGCAGCTTGGGGCAGTACAATGAGCAGTTCTTC.

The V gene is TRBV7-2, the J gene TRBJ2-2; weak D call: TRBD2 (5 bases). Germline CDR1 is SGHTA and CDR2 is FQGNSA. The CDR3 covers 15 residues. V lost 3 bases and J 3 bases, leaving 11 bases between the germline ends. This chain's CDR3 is CASSFPRGYTGELFF. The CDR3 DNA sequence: TGTGCCAGCAGCTTCCCCCGGGGATACACCGGGGAGCTGTTTTTT.